The next 6 T cell receptor beta chains were all read from a single sample in a study of T cells in Graves' hyperthyroidism and ophthalmopathy. Amplification targeted TCR beta CDR3 regions from RNA transcripts. Using the HTBI primer set, a first-round RT-PCR was run on the TCR CDR3. TCRdb ran MiXCR on the multiplex PCR reads and lists one entry per CDR3 protein. The repertoire holds 550,000 to 700,000 distinct CDR3 sequences, with under 60% as singletons. Sequencing input: peripheral blood or thyroid tissue (not recorded which). These receptors all stem from an adult woman with Graves' disease, either hyperthyroidism or ophthalmopathy (not recorded which).

This clonotype was counted a few times. This chain links TRBV10-3 with TRBJ2-5; 9 bases map to TRBD2. Looked up from germline, CDR1 is ENHRY and CDR2 is SYGVKD. Losses at the gene ends were 5 bases for V and 5 bases for J; bases not matched to a gene: 18. The CDR3 runs 18 residues. The CDR3 sequence is CAISFQMGLAGSGETQYF. CDR3 DNA sequence: TGTGCCATCAGTTTTCAAATGGGTCTAGCGGGATCCGGGGAGACCCAGTACTTC.

This sequence joins TRBV19 and TRBJ1-1, with 9 bases fitting TRBD1. The CDR3 is made up of 14 amino acids. V shed 6 bases and J 5 bases; nucleotides not matched to a gene: 7. Germline V gives CDR1 LNHDA, CDR2 SQIVND (reference sequence). The CDR3 sequence: CASSPGTGTTEAFF. In nucleotides, the CDR3 is TGTGCCAGTAGCCCCGGGACAGGGACGACTGAAGCTTTCTTT.

This clonotype was observed many times. This sequence joins TRBV2 and TRBJ2-5; TRBD2 aligns across 8 bases. CDR3 size: 17 residues. V lost 6 bases and J lost 7; bases outside the gene matches: 19. CDR1 and CDR2 from the germline V gene are SNHLY and FYNNEI. CDR3 nucleotides: TGTGCCAGCAGGAGCAAACTAGCGGTCCAAGGCGGCGGGACCCAGTACTTC. Encoded protein: CASRSKLAVQGGGTQYF.

This clonotype was picked up many times. The V call is TRBV15, the J call TRBJ1-1; D perhaps matches TRBD1 (5 bases). V was pared by 0 bases and J by 4 bases, with 9 bases between. Germline CDR1 LNHNV, CDR2 YYDKDF (reference sequence). This CDR3 is 14 amino acids long. The DNA of the CDR3 is TGTGCCACCAGCAGAGATCGACAGACCACTGAAGCTTTCTTT. Its protein product is CATSRDRQTTEAFF.

This clonotype was seen repeatedly, ten times or more. The V and J genes are TRBV7-9 and TRBJ2-7; 12 bases match TRBD2. The CDR3 length is 15 residues. Germline values: CDR1 SEHNR, CDR2 FQNEAQ (reference sequence). The J segment lost 5 bases and the V segment lost 3 bases, leaving 5 bases of the junction unmatched. CDR3 loop: CASSLTLAGGHEQYF. Written as DNA, the CDR3 is TGTGCCAGCAGCTTGACACTAGCGGGAGGCCACGAGCAGTACTTC.

The chain links TRBV5-6 to TRBJ1-4; D may be TRBD1 (5 bases). The V gene lost 3 bases and the J gene lost 5 bases, with 20 bases spanning the gap. CDR1 is SGHDT and CDR2 is YYEEEE in the germline V gene. CDR3 length: 17 residues. CDR3 loop: CASSSQQSGRGNEKLFF. CDR3 DNA: TGTGCCAGCAGCTCTCAACAGTCCGGGAGGGGAAATGAAAAACTGTTTTTT.